The present T cell receptor beta chain was sequenced within a study of metastatic and nonmetastatic thyroid tumors. Background on the study: The authors compared repertoires across blood and tumor or nodule tissue from malignant and benign thyroid patients. Study-wide results and limits: Within blood and tumor, benign nodules reportedly had significantly lower TCR beta diversity than malignant thyroid tumors did.

The germline V and J ends were trimmed by 2 bases and 9 bases, with 16 bases remaining between them. There are 14 residues in the CDR3. As concerns this clone: Its specificity is not known.

Thyroid surgery had not been preceded by any treatment in any patient. In the authors' methods: Differences in CDR3 between clinicopathological groups were drawn on to build a classifier intended to discriminate distant-metastatic papillary thyroid cancer patients. TCRdb reprocessed the PCR reads using MiXCR. These V and J calls derive from TCRdb rather than the authors' analysis. The sample gives about 24,000 clones, roughly a fifth of which show up once; approximately 4.6% is in the top ten. This sequence joins TRBV12-3 or TRBV12-4 and TRBJ1-1, with a tentative D call TRBD1 (6 bases). Sequencing input: blood. The TCR sequence derives from a male donor with papillary thyroid cancer or a benign thyroid nodule (not recorded which). Some clones in this sample may be carry-over from other donors' samples. The CDR3 sequence: CASSLQGKGGQAFF. The CDR3 DNA sequence: TGTGCCAGCAGTTTACAGGGGAAGGGAGGCCAAGCTTTCTTT.